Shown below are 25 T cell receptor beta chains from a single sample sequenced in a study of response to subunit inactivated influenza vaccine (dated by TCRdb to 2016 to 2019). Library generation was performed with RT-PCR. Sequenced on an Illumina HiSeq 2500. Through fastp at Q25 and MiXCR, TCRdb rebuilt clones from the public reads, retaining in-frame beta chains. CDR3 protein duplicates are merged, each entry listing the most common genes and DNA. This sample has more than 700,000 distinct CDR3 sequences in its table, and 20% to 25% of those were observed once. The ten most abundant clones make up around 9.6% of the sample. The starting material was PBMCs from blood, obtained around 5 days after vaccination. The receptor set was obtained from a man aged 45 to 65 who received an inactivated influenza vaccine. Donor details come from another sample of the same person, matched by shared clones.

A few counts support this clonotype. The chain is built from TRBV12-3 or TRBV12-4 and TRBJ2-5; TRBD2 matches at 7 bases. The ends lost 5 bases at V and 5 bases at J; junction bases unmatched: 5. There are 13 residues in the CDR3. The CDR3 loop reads CASSGGGGETQYF. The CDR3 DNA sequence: TGTGCCAGCAGTGGCGGGGGAGGTGAGACCCAGTACTTC.

The chain's CDR3 is CASSGPVGVYEQYF. The CDR3 bases are TGTGCCAGCAGTGGTCCAGTAGGGGTATACGAGCAGTACTTC. The chain recombines TRBV25-1 with TRBJ2-7; perhaps TRBD1 as D (5 bases). V lost 4 bases and J lost 4, with 14 bases in between. Germline V gene sequence: CDR1 MGHDK, CDR2 SYGVNS. The CDR3 is 14 amino acids.

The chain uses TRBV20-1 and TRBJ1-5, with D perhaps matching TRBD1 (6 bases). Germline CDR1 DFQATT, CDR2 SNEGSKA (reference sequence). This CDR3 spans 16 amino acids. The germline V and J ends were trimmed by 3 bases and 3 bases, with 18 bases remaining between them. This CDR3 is CSARIGGAYVNQPQHF. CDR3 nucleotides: TGCAGTGCTAGGATTGGGGGGGCTTATGTCAATCAGCCCCAGCATTTT.

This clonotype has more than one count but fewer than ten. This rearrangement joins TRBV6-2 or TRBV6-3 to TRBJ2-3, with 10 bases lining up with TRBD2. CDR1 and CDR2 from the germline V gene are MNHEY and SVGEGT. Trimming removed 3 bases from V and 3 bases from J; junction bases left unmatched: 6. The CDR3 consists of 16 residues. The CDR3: CASSYLAGASTDTQYF. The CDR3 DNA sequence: TGTGCCAGCAGTTATCTAGCGGGAGCCTCTACAGATACGCAGTATTTT.

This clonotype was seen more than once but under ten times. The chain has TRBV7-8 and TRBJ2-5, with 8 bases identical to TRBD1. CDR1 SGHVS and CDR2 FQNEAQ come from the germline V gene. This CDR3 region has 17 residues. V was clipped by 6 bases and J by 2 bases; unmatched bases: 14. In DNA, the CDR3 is TGTGCCAGCAGTTTCAGGGGGCAGGGGACGGTACAAGAGACCCAGTACTTC. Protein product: CASSFRGQGTVQETQYF.

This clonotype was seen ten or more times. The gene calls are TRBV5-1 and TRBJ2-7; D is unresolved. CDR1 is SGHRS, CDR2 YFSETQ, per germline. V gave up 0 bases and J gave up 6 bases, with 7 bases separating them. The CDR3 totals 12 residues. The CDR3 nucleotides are TGCGCCAGCAGCTTGGTACCCGGCGAGCAGTACTTC. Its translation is CASSLVPGEQYF.

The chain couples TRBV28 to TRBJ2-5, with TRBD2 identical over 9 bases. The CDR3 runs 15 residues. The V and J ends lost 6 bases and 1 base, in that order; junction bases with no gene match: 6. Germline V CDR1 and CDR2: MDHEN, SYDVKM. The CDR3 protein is CASSPLTSGQETQYF. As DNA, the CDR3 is TGTGCCAGCAGCCCACTGACTAGCGGCCAAGAGACCCAGTACTTC.

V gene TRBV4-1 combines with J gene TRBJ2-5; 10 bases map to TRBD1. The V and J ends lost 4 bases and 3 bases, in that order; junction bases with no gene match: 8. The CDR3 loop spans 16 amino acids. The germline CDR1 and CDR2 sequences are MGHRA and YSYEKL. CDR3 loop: CASSLTWTGGKETQYF. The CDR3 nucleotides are TGCGCCAGCAGCCTGACATGGACAGGGGGGAAAGAGACCCAGTACTTC.

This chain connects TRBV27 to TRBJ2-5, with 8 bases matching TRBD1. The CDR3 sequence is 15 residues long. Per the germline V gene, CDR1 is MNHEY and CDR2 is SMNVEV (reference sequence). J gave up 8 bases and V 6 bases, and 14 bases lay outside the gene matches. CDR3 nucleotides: TGTGCCAGCAGGCGAACTTGGGGACAGGTAGTAACCCAGTACTTC. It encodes CASRRTWGQVVTQYF.

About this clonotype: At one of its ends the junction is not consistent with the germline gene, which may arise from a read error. The CDR3 region has the DNA TGCGGTGCTAGAGCTCCCGGGACTAGCGGATACGAGCAGTACTTC. This sequence encodes CGARAPGTSGYEQYF. The V and J genes are TRBV20-1 and TRBJ2-7, with TRBD2 matching 11 bases. Germline CDR1 is DFQATT and CDR2 is SNEGSKA (reference sequence). CDR3 length equals 15 residues.

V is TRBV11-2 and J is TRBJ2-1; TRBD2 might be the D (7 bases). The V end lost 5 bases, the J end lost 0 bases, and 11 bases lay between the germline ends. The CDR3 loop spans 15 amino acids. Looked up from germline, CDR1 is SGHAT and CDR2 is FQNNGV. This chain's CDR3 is CASSVGGLSYNEQFF. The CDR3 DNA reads TGTGCCAGCAGCGTCGGGGGGCTCTCCTACAATGAGCAGTTCTTC.

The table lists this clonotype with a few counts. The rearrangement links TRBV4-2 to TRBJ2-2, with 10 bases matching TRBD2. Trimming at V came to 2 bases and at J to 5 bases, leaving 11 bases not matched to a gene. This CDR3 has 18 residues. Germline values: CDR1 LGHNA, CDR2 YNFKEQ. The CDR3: CASSQSPWETSGTGELFF. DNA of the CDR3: TGTGCCAGCAGCCAAAGTCCTTGGGAGACTAGCGGGACCGGGGAGCTGTTTTTT.

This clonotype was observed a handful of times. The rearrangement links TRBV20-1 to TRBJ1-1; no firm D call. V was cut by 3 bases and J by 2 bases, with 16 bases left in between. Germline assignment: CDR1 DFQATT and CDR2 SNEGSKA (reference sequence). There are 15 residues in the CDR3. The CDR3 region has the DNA TGCAGTGCTAGCCGGGAAGGGCTCACTAACACTGAAGCTTTCTTT. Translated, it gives CSASREGLTNTEAFF.

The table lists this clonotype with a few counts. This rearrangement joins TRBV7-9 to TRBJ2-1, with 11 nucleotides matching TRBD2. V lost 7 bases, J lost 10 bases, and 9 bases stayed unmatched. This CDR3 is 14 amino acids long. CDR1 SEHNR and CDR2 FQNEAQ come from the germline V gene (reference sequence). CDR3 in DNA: TGTGCCAGCACCCCCACTAGCGGGAGAAGCGAGCAGTTCTTC. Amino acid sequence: CASTPTSGRSEQFF.

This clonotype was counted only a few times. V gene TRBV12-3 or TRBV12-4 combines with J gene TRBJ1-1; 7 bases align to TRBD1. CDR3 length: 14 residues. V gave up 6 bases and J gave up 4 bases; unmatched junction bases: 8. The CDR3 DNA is TGTGCCAGCAGCAACCGACAGGGCAGCACTGAAGCTTTCTTT. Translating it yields CASSNRQGSTEAFF.

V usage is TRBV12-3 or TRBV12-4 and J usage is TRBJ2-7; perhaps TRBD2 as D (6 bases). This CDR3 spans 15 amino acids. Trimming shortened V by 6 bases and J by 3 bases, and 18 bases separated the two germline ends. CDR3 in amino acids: CASSSSGGAFYEQYF. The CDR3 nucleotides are TGTGCCAGCAGCTCGTCCGGAGGGGCGTTCTACGAGCAGTACTTC.

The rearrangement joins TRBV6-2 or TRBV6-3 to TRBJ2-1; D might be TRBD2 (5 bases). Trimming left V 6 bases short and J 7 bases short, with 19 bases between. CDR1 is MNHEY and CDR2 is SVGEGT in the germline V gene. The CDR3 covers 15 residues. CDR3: CASSPDLGGGNEQFF. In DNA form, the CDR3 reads TGTGCCAGCAGCCCGGACTTGGGTGGCGGGAATGAGCAGTTCTTC.

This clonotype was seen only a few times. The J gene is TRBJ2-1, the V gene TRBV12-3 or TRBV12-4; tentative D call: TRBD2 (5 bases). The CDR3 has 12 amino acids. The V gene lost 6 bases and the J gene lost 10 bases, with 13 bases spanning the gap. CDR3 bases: TGTGCCAGCAGGCGGCGGGCTTGGGAGCAGTTCTTC. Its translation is CASRRRAWEQFF.

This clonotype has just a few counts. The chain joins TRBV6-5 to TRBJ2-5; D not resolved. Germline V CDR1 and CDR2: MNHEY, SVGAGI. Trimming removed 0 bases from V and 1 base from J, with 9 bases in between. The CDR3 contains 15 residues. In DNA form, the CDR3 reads TGTGCCAGCAGTTACTCGTTTCACTCCCAAGAGACCCAGTACTTC. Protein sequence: CASSYSFHSQETQYF.

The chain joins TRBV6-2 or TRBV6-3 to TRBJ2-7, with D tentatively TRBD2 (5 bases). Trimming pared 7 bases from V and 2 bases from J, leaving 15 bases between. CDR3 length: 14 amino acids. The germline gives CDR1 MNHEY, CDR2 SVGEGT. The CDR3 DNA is TGTGCCAGCACCCCGGGCTGGAGGCCCTACGAGCAGTACTTC. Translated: CASTPGWRPYEQYF.

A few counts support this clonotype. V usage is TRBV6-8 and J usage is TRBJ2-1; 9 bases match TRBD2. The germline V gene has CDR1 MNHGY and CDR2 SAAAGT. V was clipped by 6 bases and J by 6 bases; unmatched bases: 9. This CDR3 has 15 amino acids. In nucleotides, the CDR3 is TGTGCCAGCAGCCTCCGGGGCGGGAGGGTCAATGAGCAGTTCTTC. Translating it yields CASSLRGGRVNEQFF.

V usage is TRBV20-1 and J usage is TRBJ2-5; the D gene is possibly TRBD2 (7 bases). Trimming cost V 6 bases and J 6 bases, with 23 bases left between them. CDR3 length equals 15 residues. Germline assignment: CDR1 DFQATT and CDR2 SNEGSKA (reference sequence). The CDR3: CSATVETGGRQTQYF. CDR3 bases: TGCAGTGCCACAGTCGAGACGGGGGGCAGGCAGACCCAGTACTTC.

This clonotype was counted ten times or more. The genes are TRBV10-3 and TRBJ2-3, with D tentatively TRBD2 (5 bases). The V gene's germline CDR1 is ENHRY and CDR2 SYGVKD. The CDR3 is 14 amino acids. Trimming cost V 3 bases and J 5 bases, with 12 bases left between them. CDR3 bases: TGTGCCATCAGTGAAGTGGTTCGGGAAGATACGCAGTATTTT. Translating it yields CAISEVVREDTQYF.

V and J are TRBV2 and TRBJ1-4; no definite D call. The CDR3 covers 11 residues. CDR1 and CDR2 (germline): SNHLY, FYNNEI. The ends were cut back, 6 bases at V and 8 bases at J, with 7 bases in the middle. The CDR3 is CASREEEKLFF. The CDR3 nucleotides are TGTGCCAGCAGGGAGGAAGAAAAACTGTTTTTT.

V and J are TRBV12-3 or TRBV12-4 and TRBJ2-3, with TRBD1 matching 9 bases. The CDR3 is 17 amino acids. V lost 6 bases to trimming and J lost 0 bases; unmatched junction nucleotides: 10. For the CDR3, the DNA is TGTGCCAGCAGACAGGGGGCTAGAGGTACTAGCACAGATACGCAGTATTTT. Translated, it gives CASRQGARGTSTDTQYF.